The entry below gives a single TCR beta chain sequence along with its context. Its antigen target is currently unknown. No per-base quality is available; no much larger clone lies one base away. From its cysteine to its phenylalanine, the CDR3 spans 17 amino acids. Only CDR3 DNA is held: 51 bases, read in frame from base 1. According to the germline V gene, CDR1 reads SGHAT and CDR2 reads FQNNGV. V was cut back by 5 bases and J by 2 bases, leaving a gap of 20 bases between them. Library preparation was by the immunoSEQ multiplex PCR assay. For the multiplex PCR, a mixture combining 60 forward primers for TCR Vbeta segments and 13 reverse primers for TCR Jbeta segments was used. The CDR3 region of rearranged TCR beta genes was amplified from genomic DNA by a multiplex PCR assay. Amplified TCR beta libraries were sequenced as 87-base-pair reads on the Illumina HiSeq System. As for the original processing: Across the roughly 640 repertoires, a later analysis counted some 80 million unique TCR beta chains, roughly 11 million of which were shared by at least two donors. Raw reads were error-corrected and collapsed into unique sequences by a nearest-neighbor algorithm in which closely related sequences were merged to remove PCR and sequencing errors. V, D and J gene segments were assigned by aligning CDR3 sequences to IMGT reference sequences. For a sequence to be retained, at least a six-nucleotide match to both a V gene segment and a J gene segment was required. A rearrangement counted as productive if the CDR3 had no stop codons and remained in frame with V and J, and every other rearrangement counted as non-productive. Following IMGT convention, CDR3 was defined as the stretch from the second conserved V-encoded cysteine to the conserved J-encoded phenylalanine. The earlier analysis of 587 of the donors excluded sequences that lacked an unambiguous match to a single V gene segment. An earlier analysis of roughly 590 of the donors called V segments functional above 56.7% productive rearrangements and segregating when the between-donor standard deviation exceeded 5%. To diagnose cytomegalovirus status from the catalog of TCR beta chain sequences, a statistical classification framework was built. V and J gene assignment, in a later analysis, came from comparing TCR nucleotide sequences with IMGT/GENE-DB human TR gene sequences. The TCRdist pipeline was used in a later analysis to assign CDR3 sequences and most-parsimonious VDJ recombination scenarios. In a later analysis, every TCR beta chain was defined by the combination of its CDR3 amino acid sequence and its V-gene family, and reads without a unique V-gene family were dropped. As a way to deal with suspected cross-contamination and a sequencing artifact, a later analysis dropped 592 nucleotide sequences that were highly shared and had low generation probability. For each public chain, a later analysis derived a clonal expansion index from normalized ranks of inferred template counts within each repertoire. A later analysis computed generation probabilities with a VDJ recombination model fitted to out-of-frame rearrangements, and checked the results against IGoR. Hypergeometric tests were used in a later analysis to score TCR-TCR, TCR-HLA and TCR-CMV co-occurrence, with a repertoire-size bias correction applied to the TCR pairs. A later analysis estimated false discovery rates by permuting HLA or CMV assignments 20 times. In a later analysis, co-occurring TCRs were grouped with DBSCAN, and TCRdist sequence similarity was added when clustering was performed within HLA-allele-positive subsets. Co-occurrence clustering excluded repertoires with fewer than 30,000 or more than 120,000 public chains, plus five with anomalous nucleotide sharing. In its TCRdb copy, this immuneACCESS table keeps in-frame sequences only and misses some clones. Where compared with another copy, unresolved V genes explain less than half of these, and the others have no known cause. For V, J and clone size, that table is used; D and trimming come from the DNA. For this sample the table gives 150,000 or so clones, of which more than 60% were detected only once. The ten most abundant clones make up more than 10% of the sample.

This sample was taken from a study of cytomegalovirus exposure and HLA in healthy donors (dated 2017 in TCRdb). Background for the entire study: An earlier analysis of fewer than 750 of the donors reported 250 to 300 Gb of sequence data and 117 million unique TCR beta sequences obtained from some 200 million T cells. Approximately 300 gigabases of sequencing data and tens of millions of unique TCR sequences were included in an early release covering roughly 600 HLA-typed donors. Of the 350 to 450 genotyped donors, 81% were placed in the genetic ancestry cluster associated with self-reported Caucasian donors. The study aimed to test whether signatures of past pathogen exposure could be identified by cataloging public T cell receptors. The study used immunosequencing to profile the T cell repertoires of 600 to 850 subjects and linked those repertoires to cytomegalovirus serostatus. Besides the first cohort of approximately 670 subjects, a separate validation cohort made up of roughly 120 different subjects was used. The study combined high-throughput TCR immunosequencing, statistical association of individual TCRs with disease status, and machine learning to predict cytomegalovirus infection status. A later analysis re-analyzed previously published TCR beta repertoires from 650 to 800 donors and added high-resolution HLA genotyping to study TCR occurrence patterns. In the later analysis, no new phenotypic data were used to find candidate immune exposures; instead, reliance was placed on TCR beta sequences and their occurrence across donors. An earlier analysis of roughly 600 of the donors used high-throughput TCR beta sequencing to judge whether each TCR beta V gene segment behaved as functional or pseudogenic. Alongside the repertoire data, information on donor age, sex, ethnicity and CMV serostatus was compiled. In a later genetic analysis, genome-wide SNP genotypes for about 55% of the 666 donors were used, and that subset was treated as a discovery cohort. Every discovery cohort repertoire had been produced on one sequencing platform. HLA typing included class I and class II loci at four-digit resolution. Typing coverage differed by locus: A, B, C, DRB1 and DQB1 were typed in about 620-630 donors, DQA1 in about 560, DPA1 in approximately 610, and DPB1 in 472. Several DR-DQ haplotypes were handled as single units for association and clustering, since linkage in the cohort was strong. Among 300 to 500 genotyped donors of the cohort, an average of roughly 230,000 unique TCR beta nucleotide sequences was sequenced per donor, of which 15% to 20% were non-productive.

The cohort consisted of some 730 healthy bone marrow donors. At the time of sampling, every cohort member was nominally healthy, though immune exposures that went unrecorded were likely present. The donor tested CMV seropositive and was one of the 289 seropositive cohort members. A peripheral blood sample was provided by each donor, and peripheral blood mononuclear cells were used for TCR beta sequencing. Genomic DNA was extracted from the blood cell samples with the Qiagen DNeasy Blood Extraction Kit. Findings and caveats that apply to the study as a whole: Roughly uniform sequencing depth across donors was assumed in presence/absence analyses, although this assumption may not hold. The 87-base-pair reads could not distinguish some IMGT-functional V segments, including TRBV6-2 and TRBV6-3, so those segments were excluded. Correlated functional status among segregating V segments might be attributable to linkage disequilibrium, but an unknown experimental factor could not be ruled out. Cytomegalovirus status was reported to be diagnosed by the classifier with high specificity and sensitivity in both the original and validation cohorts. In a later analysis, TCR association rates were found to vary across HLA loci, with the most associated TCRs seen for DRB1 alleles and the fewest for HLA-C alleles. According to a later genetic analysis, donors in an Asian-associated ancestry cluster had fewer N-insertions in productive TCRs than the approximately 610-donor mean. In vitro tests confirmed that a few of the cytomegalovirus-associated TCR beta chains recognize cytomegalovirus antigens. Most TCR sequences were seen in very few donors, while some public TCRs were found in many individuals. Broadly in line with IMGT annotations, most TCR beta V segments showed up in productive rearrangements about 87% or about 30% of the time in an earlier analysis of several hundred of the donors. Specific HLA alleles were associated with 15,000 to 20,000 TCR beta sequences at a false discovery rate of 0.05 in a later analysis. Most CMV-associated TCR beta chains appeared to be HLA-restricted in a later analysis, and the HLA associations seemed to be driven largely by CMV exposure. A cluster of highly shared sequence variants was judged likely to represent a technical artifact of the sequencing pipeline. Because HLA typing was unavailable for some donors at each locus, only the typed subset was used in association tests. A further reported finding was that TCR beta sequences accurately predicted the HLA-A and HLA-B alleles for most subjects in the first cohort. CMV serostatus was the only immune exposure information available for the cohort. Because counts were too low, seventeen rarely observed V segments, including chromosome 9 orphons, were left out of the earlier analysis of about 500 of the donors. Assigning TCR associations to individual alleles was difficult when HLA alleles, especially DR and DQ, strongly co-occurred. In a later analysis, HLA-associated TCR beta chains were found to be more clonally expanded and to have lower generation probabilities than equally common non-associated chains. Only TCR beta chains were sequenced in this cohort, and the absence of alpha or paired-chain data limited detectable features. A total of roughly 160 TCR beta chains were listed by the study as associated with cytomegalovirus. The authors suggested that the approach could potentially be extended to other disease states and immunological phenotypes. Several of the top co-occurrence clusters appeared to be linked to parvovirus B19, influenza, CMV and Epstein-Barr virus, according to a later analysis. V-gene and J-gene trimming of TCR beta chains was associated with a missense DCLRE1C variant in a later genetic analysis, and the association was replicated in an independent cohort.

The sample taken for sequencing was PBMCs. The sequence links TRBV11-2 to TRBJ2-3; TRBD2 is perhaps the D gene, given 5 matching bases. The TCR comes from a man aged 35 to 55 in good health and CMV-seropositive. The CDR3 reads CASSPPRTSLLTDTQYF. Here is the DNA: TGTGCCAGCAGCCCACCCCGGACTTCCCTTCTCACAGATACGCAGTATTTT.